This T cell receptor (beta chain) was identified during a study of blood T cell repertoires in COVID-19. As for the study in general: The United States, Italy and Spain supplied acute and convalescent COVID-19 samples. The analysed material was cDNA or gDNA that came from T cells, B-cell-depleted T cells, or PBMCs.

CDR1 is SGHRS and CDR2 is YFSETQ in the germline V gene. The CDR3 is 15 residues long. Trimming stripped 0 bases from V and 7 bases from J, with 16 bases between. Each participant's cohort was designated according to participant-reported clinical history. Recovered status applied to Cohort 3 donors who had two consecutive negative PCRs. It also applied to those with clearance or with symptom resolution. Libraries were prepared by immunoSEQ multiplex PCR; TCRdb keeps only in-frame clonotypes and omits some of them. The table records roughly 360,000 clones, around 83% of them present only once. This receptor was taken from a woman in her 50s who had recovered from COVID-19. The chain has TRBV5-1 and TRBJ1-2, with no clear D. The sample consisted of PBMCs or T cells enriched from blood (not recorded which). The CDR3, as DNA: TGCGCCAGCAGCTTGGCGGGAGGGATAACCAGTGGCTACACCTTC. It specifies CASSLAGGITSGYTF.